The 12 T cell receptor beta chains listed next were all sequenced from one sample in a study of low-dose radiotherapy and immunotherapy resistance in tumors. Time point described: before trial treatment. TRAV- and TRBV-specific primers, spanning alpha and beta chains, primed first-strand cDNA. The authors amplified TCRs for 20 PCR cycles with a constant-region primer and a V-primer adapter. A single record per CDR3 protein comes from TCRdb applying MiXCR to the reads. The repertoire includes under 70,000 distinct CDR3 sequences, approximately 26% of them detected once, and 5.5% to 6% sits in the top ten. The sample was PBMCs, taken before treatment. All receptors come from a male donor with prostate cancer.

On this clonotype: A far larger clone is one nucleotide away, so this likely arose from a read error. The chain couples TRBV3-1 to TRBJ2-7; D perhaps matches TRBD2 (6 bases). Deletions cut 4 bases from V and 7 bases from J, with 23 bases between. The CDR3 is 16 residues long. Per the germline V gene, CDR1 is LGHDT and CDR2 is YNNKEL (reference sequence). CDR3 residues: CASSLSRDSPYNEQYF. CDR3 nucleotides: TGTGCCAGCAGCCTGTCCCGGGACTCCCCGTACAATGAGCAGTACTTC.

This clonotype came up many times. CDR3 coding DNA: TGCAGTGCTGAGGTGCGGGGGGGCACAGATACGCAGTATTTT. Translating it yields CSAEVRGGTDTQYF. The V and J genes are TRBV20-1 and TRBJ2-3, with 8 nucleotides matching TRBD2. With V trimmed by 5 bases and J by 1 base, 5 bases remained unmatched. The CDR3 consists of 14 residues. Germline CDR1 and CDR2: DFQATT and SNEGSKA (reference sequence).

This clonotype has a count of ten or more. This chain connects TRBV28 to TRBJ1-2; D remains ambiguous. From germline, CDR1 is MDHEN and CDR2 SYDVKM. This CDR3 has 15 amino acids. V dropped 5 bases and J dropped 6 bases, with 19 bases sitting between them. The CDR3 loop is CASSPTPGFRDGYTF. CDR3 DNA sequence: TGTGCCAGCAGTCCCACCCCCGGGTTCCGGGATGGCTACACCTTC.

This clonotype showed up just a few times. The chain carries TRBV5-1 and TRBJ2-5; D uncertain. CDR3 size: 13 residues. Germline lookup yields CDR1 SGHRS and CDR2 YFSETQ. Between the trimmed V and J ends, which lost 4 bases and 2 bases, there was a span of 9 bases. The CDR3: CASSPGLQETQYF. CDR3 DNA: TGCGCCAGCAGCCCTGGGCTACAAGAGACCCAGTACTTC.

This clonotype is labeled medium-sized. V usage is TRBV28 and J usage is TRBJ2-3; 11 nucleotides match TRBD2. Trimming cost V 6 bases and J 1 base; bases outside gene matches: 3. The CDR3 extends over 15 amino acids. Germline CDR1 reads MDHEN; CDR2 reads SYDVKM. The CDR3 nucleotides are TGTGCCAGCAGCCCACTAGCGGGAGGCACAGATACGCAGTATTTT. Its translation: CASSPLAGGTDTQYF.

This clonotype has ten or more counts. The CDR3 here is CASSLPGTSGGAVDTQYF. Written as DNA, the CDR3 is TGTGCCAGCAGTCTGCCAGGGACTAGCGGGGGGGCGGTAGATACGCAGTATTTT. This chain links TRBV6-5 with TRBJ2-3; 16 nucleotides align to TRBD2. After removal of 5 bases from V and 5 bases from J, the junction contained 10 bases not matched to a gene. From germline, CDR1 is MNHEY and CDR2 SVGAGI. The CDR3 sequence is 18 residues long.

This clonotype has a count of ten or more. The V gene is TRBV9, the J gene TRBJ2-3, with 7 nucleotides matching TRBD1. The CDR3 is 15 residues long. V shed 2 bases, J shed 6 bases, and the junction held 9 bases outside the gene matches. The V gene's germline CDR1 is SGDLS and CDR2 YYNGEE. This CDR3 reads CASSVAGTVIDTQYF. CDR3 bases: TGTGCCAGCAGCGTGGCCGGGACAGTCATCGATACGCAGTATTTT.

At least ten counts were recorded for this clonotype. The chain carries TRBV28 and TRBJ2-6; D is unclear. Germline V lookup: CDR1 MDHEN, CDR2 SYDVKM. CDR3 length: 15 residues. Trimming cost V 8 bases and J 4 bases, with 15 bases left between them. CDR3: CASLGPRAGANVLTF. CDR3 DNA: TGTGCCAGCCTCGGACCAAGGGCAGGGGCCAACGTCCTGACTTTC.

This clonotype was detected many times. This chain links TRBV7-9 with TRBJ2-4; no reliable D call. The CDR3 is made up of 16 amino acids. The germline V gene has CDR1 SEHNR and CDR2 FQNEAQ (reference sequence). Trimming pared 0 bases from V and 0 bases from J, leaving 9 bases between. CDR3 sequence reads: CASSLANTLAKNIQYF. CDR3 in DNA: TGTGCCAGCAGCTTAGCCAACACATTAGCCAAAAACATTCAGTACTTC.

This clonotype occurred many times. The rearrangement uses TRBV7-2 and TRBJ2-3, with a weak D call TRBD1 (6 bases). Per germline, CDR1 SGHTA and CDR2 FQGNSA. V lost 6 bases to trimming and J lost 4 bases, with 14 bases between them. There are 14 residues in the CDR3. The CDR3 sequence is CASSFNRVADTQYF. CDR3 DNA sequence: TGTGCCAGCAGTTTTAACAGGGTCGCAGATACGCAGTATTTT.

This clonotype was seen repeatedly, ten times or more. J is TRBJ2-5 and V is TRBV2; D might be TRBD1 or TRBD2, each matching 5 bases. Deletions cut 1 base from V and 7 bases from J, with 13 bases between. CDR1 is SNHLY and CDR2 is FYNNEI in the germline V gene. The CDR3 is 14 amino acids. The CDR3 DNA sequence: TGTGCCAGCAGTGAAGGGGGCGCGGGCAGGACCCAGTACTTC. The encoded protein is CASSEGGAGRTQYF. The full variable domain, its missing parts supplied by reference TRBV2 and TRBJ2-5, is EPEVTQTPSHQVTQMGQEVILRCVPISNHLYFYWYRQILGQKVEFLVSFYNNEISEKSEIFDDQFSVERPDGSNFTLKIRSTKLEDSAMYFCASSEGGAGRTQYFGPGTRLLVL.

In this sample, this clonotype turned up many times. The CDR3 sequence: CASSEGLAEETQYF. In DNA form, the CDR3 reads TGCGCCAGCAGCGAGGGACTAGCGGAAGAGACCCAGTACTTC. The chain combines TRBV5-1 with TRBJ2-5, with 11 bases that match TRBD2. This CDR3 is built from 14 residues. Germline V CDR1 and CDR2: SGHRS, YFSETQ. The junction had 2 bases not matched to a gene; V was cut back by 4 bases and J by 3 bases.